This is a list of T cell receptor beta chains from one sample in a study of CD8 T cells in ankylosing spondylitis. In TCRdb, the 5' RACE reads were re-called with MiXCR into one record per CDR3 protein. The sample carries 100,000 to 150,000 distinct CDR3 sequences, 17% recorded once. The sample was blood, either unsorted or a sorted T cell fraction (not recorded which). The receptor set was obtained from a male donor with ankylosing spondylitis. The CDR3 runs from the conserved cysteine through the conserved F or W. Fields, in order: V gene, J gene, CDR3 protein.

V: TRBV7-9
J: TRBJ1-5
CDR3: CASSLSNQPQHF

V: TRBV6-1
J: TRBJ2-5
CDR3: CASRDYNQETQYF

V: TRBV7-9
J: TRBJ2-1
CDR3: CASSSSGTSGRNELFF

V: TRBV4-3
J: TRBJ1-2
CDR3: CASSQVDRDYGYTF

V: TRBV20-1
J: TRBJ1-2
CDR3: CSSQDSPPYGYTF

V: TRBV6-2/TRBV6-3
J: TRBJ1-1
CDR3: CASKVLYQTNTEAFF

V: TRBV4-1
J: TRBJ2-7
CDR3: CASSHTIAGTSYEQYF

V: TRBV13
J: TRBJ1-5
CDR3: CASSAGPLGNQPQHF

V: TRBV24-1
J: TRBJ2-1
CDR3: CATSDLRTGAALGEQFF

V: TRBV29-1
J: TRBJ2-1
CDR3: CSVEGRQASYNEQFF

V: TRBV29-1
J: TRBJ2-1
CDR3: CSVILAGGNEQFF

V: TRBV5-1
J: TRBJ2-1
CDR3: CASSPYRGQYEQFF

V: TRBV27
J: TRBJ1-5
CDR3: CASRGAEQPQHF

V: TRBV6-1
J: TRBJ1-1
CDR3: CASRAGDWNTEAFF

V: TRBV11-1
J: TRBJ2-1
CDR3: CASSLAGGSQGEQFF

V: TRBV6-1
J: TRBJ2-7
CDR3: CASKTGQYTYEQYF

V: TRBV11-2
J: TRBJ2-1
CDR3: CASSLTDYNEQFF

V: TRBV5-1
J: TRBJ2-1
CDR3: CASSLIWEGENEQFF

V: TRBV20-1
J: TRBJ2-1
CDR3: CSAGTLRDLRNEQFF

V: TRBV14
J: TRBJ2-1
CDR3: CASSQESGLGDNEQFF

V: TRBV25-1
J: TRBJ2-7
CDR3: CASSAFGQGNEQYF

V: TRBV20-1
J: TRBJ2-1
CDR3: CSASRGGDSYNEQFF

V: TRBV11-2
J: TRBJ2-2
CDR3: CASSLDTGGVFRGTGELFF

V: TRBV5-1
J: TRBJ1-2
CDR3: CASSRTARDGYTF

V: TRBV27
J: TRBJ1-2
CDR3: CAAGTGGPYGYTF

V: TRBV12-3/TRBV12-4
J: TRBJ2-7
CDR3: CASRISGGSSYEQYF

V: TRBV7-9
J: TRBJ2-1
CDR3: CASSLVSGRYNEQFF

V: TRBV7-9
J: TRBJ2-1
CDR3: CASSLGRTTAYNEQFF

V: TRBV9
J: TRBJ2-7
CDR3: CASSVGVGHEQYF

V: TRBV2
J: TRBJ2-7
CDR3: CARGGTSGVSYEQYF

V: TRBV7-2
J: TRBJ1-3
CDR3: CASSLAGSPGNTIYF

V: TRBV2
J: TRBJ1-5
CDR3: CASKGTELKETSQPQHF

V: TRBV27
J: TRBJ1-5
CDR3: CASKVSENQPQHF

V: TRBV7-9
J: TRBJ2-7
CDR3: CASSLLARSYEQYF

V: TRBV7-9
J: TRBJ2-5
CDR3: CASSLVAGRETQYF

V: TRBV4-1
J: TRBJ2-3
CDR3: CASSQVPQGMSTDTQYF

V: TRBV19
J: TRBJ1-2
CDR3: CASSIAYRVEEVTNYGYTF

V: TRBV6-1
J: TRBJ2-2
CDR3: CASREPGLAANTGELFF

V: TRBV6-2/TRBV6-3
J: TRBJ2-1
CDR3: CASSYSWRERHNEQFF

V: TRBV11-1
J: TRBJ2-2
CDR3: CASSLFSGKGGELFF

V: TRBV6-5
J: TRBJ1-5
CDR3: CASSYSGGNQPQHF